This T cell receptor (beta chain) came from a study of metastatic and nonmetastatic thyroid tumors. The study, taken as a whole, reports: In both blood and tumor samples, TCR beta diversity was reported significantly higher for malignant than benign nodules.

Through MiXCR, TCRdb re-clonotyped the PCR reads. The table records 25,000 to 30,000 clones, around 25% of them present only once. Germline CDR1 SGHAT, CDR2 FQNNGV. This CDR3 is built from 13 residues. J was trimmed by 12 bases and V by 0 bases; bases with no gene match: 4. All patients were treatment-naive before thyroid surgery. This clone came up many times. No antigen is known for it. Source material: blood. The clonotype was recovered from a female donor with papillary thyroid cancer or a benign thyroid nodule (not recorded which). Some clones in this sample may be carry-over from other donors' samples. The chain has TRBV11-2 and TRBJ2-1, with TRBD2 identical over 8 bases. The CDR3 spells CASSLESGGRQFF. In DNA, the CDR3 is TGTGCCAGCAGCTTAGAATCGGGAGGGCGGCAGTTCTTC. Filled out from reference TRBV11-2 and TRBJ2-1, the complete variable domain reads EAGVAQSPRYKIIEKRQSVAFWCNPISGHATLYWYQQILGQGPKLLIQFQNNGVVDDSQLPKDRFSAERLKGVDSTLKIQPAKLEDSAVYLCASSLESGGRQFFGPGTRLTVL.